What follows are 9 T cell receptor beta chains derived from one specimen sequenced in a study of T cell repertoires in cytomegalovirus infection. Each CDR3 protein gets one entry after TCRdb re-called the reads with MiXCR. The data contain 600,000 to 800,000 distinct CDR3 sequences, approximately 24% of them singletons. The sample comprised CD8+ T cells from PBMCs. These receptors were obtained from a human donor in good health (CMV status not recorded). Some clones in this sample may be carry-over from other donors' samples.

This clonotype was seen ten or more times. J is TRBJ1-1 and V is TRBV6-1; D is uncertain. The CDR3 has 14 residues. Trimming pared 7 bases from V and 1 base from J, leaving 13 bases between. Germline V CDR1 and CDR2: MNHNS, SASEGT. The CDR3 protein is CASNVDTTNTEAFF. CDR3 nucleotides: TGTGCCAGCAACGTAGACACTACGAACACTGAAGCTTTCTTT.

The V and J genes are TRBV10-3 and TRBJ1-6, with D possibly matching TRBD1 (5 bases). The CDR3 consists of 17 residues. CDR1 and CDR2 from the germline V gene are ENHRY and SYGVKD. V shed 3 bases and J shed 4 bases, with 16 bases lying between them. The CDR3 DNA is TGTGCCATCAGTGAAGAGATCGTGGGGCAGTATAATTCACCCCTCCACTTT. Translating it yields CAISEEIVGQYNSPLHF.

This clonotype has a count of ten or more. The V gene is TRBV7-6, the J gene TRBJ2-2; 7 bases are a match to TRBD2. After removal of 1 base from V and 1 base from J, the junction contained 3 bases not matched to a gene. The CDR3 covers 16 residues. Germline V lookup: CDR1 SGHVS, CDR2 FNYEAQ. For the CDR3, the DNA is TGTGCCAGCAGCTTAGATGTAGCGGGGAACACCGGGGAGCTGTTTTTT. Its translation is CASSLDVAGNTGELFF.

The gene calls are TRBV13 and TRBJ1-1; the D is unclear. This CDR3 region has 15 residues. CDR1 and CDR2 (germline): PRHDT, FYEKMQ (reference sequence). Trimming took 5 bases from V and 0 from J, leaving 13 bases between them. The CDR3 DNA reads TGTGCCAGCAGCCCGAGTGGGTATATGAACACTGAAGCTTTCTTT. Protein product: CASSPSGYMNTEAFF.

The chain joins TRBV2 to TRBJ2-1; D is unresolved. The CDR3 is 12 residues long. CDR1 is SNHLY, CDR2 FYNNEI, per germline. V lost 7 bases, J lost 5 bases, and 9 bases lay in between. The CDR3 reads CASIKINNEQFF. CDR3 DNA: TGTGCCAGCATTAAAATAAACAATGAGCAGTTCTTC.

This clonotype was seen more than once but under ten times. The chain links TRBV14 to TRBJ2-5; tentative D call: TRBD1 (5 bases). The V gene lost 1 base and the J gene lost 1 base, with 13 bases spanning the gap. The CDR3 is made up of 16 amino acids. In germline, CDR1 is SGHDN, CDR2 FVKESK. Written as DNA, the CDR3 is TGTGCCAGCAGCCAAGGGGGCCGTACTGCCCAAGAGACCCAGTACTTC. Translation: CASSQGGRTAQETQYF. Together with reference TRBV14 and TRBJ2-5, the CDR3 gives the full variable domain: EAGVTQFPSHSVIEKGQTVTLRCDPISGHDNLYWYRRVMGKEIKFLLHFVKESKQDESGMPNNRFLAERTGGTYSTLKVQPAELEDSGVYFCASSQGGRTAQETQYFGPGTRLLVL.

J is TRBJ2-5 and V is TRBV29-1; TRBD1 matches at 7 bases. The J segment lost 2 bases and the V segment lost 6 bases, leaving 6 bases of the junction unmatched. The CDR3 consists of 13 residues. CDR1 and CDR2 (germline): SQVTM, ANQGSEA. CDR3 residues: CSVTGTVQETQYF. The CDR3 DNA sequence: TGCAGCGTCACCGGGACAGTTCAAGAGACCCAGTACTTC.

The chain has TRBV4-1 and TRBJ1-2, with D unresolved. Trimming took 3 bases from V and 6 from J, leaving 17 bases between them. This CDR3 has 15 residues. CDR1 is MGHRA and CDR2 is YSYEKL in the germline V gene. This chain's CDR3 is CASSHFKEGLNGYTF. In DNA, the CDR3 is TGCGCCAGCAGCCATTTTAAGGAGGGTTTAAATGGCTACACCTTC.

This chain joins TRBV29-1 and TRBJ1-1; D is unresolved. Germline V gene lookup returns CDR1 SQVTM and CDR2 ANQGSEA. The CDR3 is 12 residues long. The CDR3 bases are TGCCTCGCGGCAGTCGGGTCTACTGAAGCTTTCTTT. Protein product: CLAAVGSTEAFF. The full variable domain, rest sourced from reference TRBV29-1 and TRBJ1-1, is SAVISQKPSRDICQRGTSLTIQCQVDSQVTMMFWYRQQPGQSLTLIATANQGSEATYESGFVIDKFPISRPNLTFSTLTVSNMSPEDSSIYLCLAAVGSTEAFFGQGTRLTVV.